This T cell receptor beta chain appears in the sequencing data of a study of metastatic and nonmetastatic thyroid tumors. Regarding the study as a whole: Reportedly, malignant thyroid tumors had significantly higher TCR beta diversity than benign nodules, in blood and tumor.

This clone was seen a few times. Its specificity is unknown. At one of its ends the junction is not consistent with the germline gene, which may arise from a read error. The germline CDR1 and CDR2 sequences are MNHNS and SASEGT. The CDR3 spans 18 residues. Through MiXCR, TCRdb re-clonotyped the PCR reads. The sample yields more than 35,000 clones, about a sixth seen once. The entire patient cohort was treatment-naive prior to thyroid surgery. The sequence derives from a male donor with papillary thyroid cancer or a benign thyroid nodule (not recorded which). Some clones in this sample may be carry-over from other donors' samples. Sequenced input: blood. The rearrangement uses TRBV6-1 and TRBJ2-1; 7 bases map to TRBD2. CDR3 in amino acids: CASSELIWVLADYNGQFF. CDR3 DNA: TGTGCCAGCAGTGAATTAATCTGGGTGCTAGCGGACTACAATGGGCAGTTCTTC.